Below, 29 T cell receptor beta chains from the same sample are listed, as sequenced in a study of blood T cell repertoires in COVID-19. Sequencing used immunoSEQ multiplex PCR; TCRdb keeps in-frame clones, though not all of them. This sample has roughly 250,000 clones, with around nine tenths found just once. Sequencing was done on a sample of peripheral blood. These receptors were collected from a man aged 30 to 45 with acute or convalescent COVID-19.

V gene TRBV3-1 (or the pseudogene TRBV3-2) combines with J gene TRBJ2-7; 14 bases agree with TRBD2. CDR1 is LGHDT and CDR2 is YNNKEL in the germline V gene (reference sequence). This CDR3 is built from 15 residues. V lost 5 bases, J lost 4 bases, and 4 bases stayed unmatched. CDR3 DNA: TGTGCCAGCAGCGACAGACTAGCGGGAGGGTACGAGCAGTACTTC. Translated, it gives CASSDRLAGGYEQYF.

J is TRBJ1-2 and V is TRBV28, with D unclear. Trimming removed 4 bases from V and 7 bases from J, with 13 bases in between. The CDR3 spans 13 residues. Per germline, CDR1 MDHEN and CDR2 SYDVKM. The CDR3 sequence is CASSSPFPGGYTF. The CDR3 DNA reads as TGTGCCAGCAGTTCTCCATTTCCGGGTGGCTACACCTTC.

This clone was found once. The chain joins TRBV29-1 to TRBJ1-2; D is ambiguous. This CDR3 contains 13 residues. CDR1 and CDR2 from the germline V gene are SQVTM and ANQGSEA. The germline V and J ends were trimmed by 1 base and 8 bases, with 14 bases remaining between them. The CDR3 here is CSVEGTGIGGYTF. The DNA for the CDR3 is TGCAGCGTTGAAGGTACGGGGATTGGAGGCTACACCTTC.

This clone showed up just a few times. The V and J genes are TRBV7-9 and TRBJ1-3; no firm D call. Germline V lookup: CDR1 SEHNR, CDR2 FQNEAQ (reference sequence). V lost 1 base, J lost 0 bases, and 7 bases lay in between. The CDR3 contains 15 residues. The CDR3 is CASSLGQASGNTIYF. The CDR3 DNA reads TGTGCCAGCAGCTTAGGCCAGGCCTCTGGAAACACCATATATTTT.

The rearrangement links TRBV4-2 to TRBJ1-2; no clear D gene. Trimming stripped 0 bases from V and 5 bases from J, with 13 bases between. Per germline, CDR1 LGHNA and CDR2 YNFKEQ. CDR3 length: 15 amino acids. Here the CDR3 DNA reads TGTGCCAGCAGCCAAGATCGGGTCAGCCGATATGGCTACACCTTC. Residues: CASSQDRVSRYGYTF.

The chain carries TRBV3-1 (or the pseudogene TRBV3-2) and TRBJ1-6; D might be TRBD1 (6 bases). CDR1 is LGHDT, CDR2 YNNKEL, per germline (reference sequence). CDR3 length equals 12 residues. The V and J ends lost 7 bases and 10 bases respectively, with 11 bases between them. The CDR3 DNA follows: TGTGCCAGCACGACAGGCAGGTCACCCCTCCACTTT. Protein: CASTTGRSPLHF.

The chain couples TRBV7-8 to TRBJ1-6; D might be TRBD1 (6 bases). V was cut by 3 bases and J by 10 bases, with 19 bases left in between. Germline loops: CDR1 SGHVS, CDR2 FQNEAQ. The CDR3 consists of 16 residues. The CDR3 coding sequence is TGTGCCAGCAGCTTCGGTTTAGCAGGGGATATGTCACCCCTCCACTTT. Translating gives CASSFGLAGDMSPLHF. The full variable domain, with the rest looked up from reference TRBV7-8 and TRBJ1-6, is GAGVSQSPRYKVAKRGQDVALRCDPISGHVSLFWYQQALGQGPEFLTYFQNEAQLDKSGLPSDRFFAERPEGSVSTLKIQRTQQEDSAVYLCASSFGLAGDMSPLHFGNGTRLTVT.

This clone was seen a few times. The chain recombines TRBV29-1 with TRBJ1-2; 7 bases are shared with TRBD1. This CDR3 is 13 amino acids long. Trimming cost V 6 bases and J 8 bases; bases outside gene matches: 12. Germline-derived CDR1 and CDR2 are SQVTM and ANQGSEA. The CDR3: CSVLEDRVGGYTF. Written as DNA, the CDR3 is TGCAGCGTACTGGAAGACAGGGTAGGCGGCTACACCTTC.

On this clone: Sequence at one end of the junction differs from germline and may be a read error. The chain is built from TRBV6-1 and TRBJ1-2; D ambiguous. This CDR3 comprises 14 residues. CDR1 and CDR2 from the germline V gene are MNHNS and SASEGT. This CDR3 is CASSEMSDVPTRAF. As DNA, the CDR3 is TGTGCCAGCAGTGAGATGTCGGACGTGCCCACGAGGGCTTTC.

V gene TRBV4-1 combines with J gene TRBJ2-1; 14 bases match TRBD2. The germline CDR1 and CDR2 sequences are MGHRA and YSYEKL. The CDR3 spans 19 residues. With 3 bases clipped from V and 9 bases from J, the junction kept 16 bases outside the gene matches. CDR3 DNA sequence: TGCGCCAGCAGCCACTCCGCGACTAGCGGGGGGGGACCATGGATTGAGCAGTTCTTC. Amino acids: CASSHSATSGGGPWIEQFF.

The genes are TRBV28 and TRBJ1-2; 11 bases are a match to TRBD1. V was clipped by 11 bases and J by 7 bases; unmatched bases: 12. The CDR3 spans 14 residues. Germline CDR1 and CDR2: MDHEN and SYDVKM. DNA for the CDR3: TGTGCCTCCTACCCTGGACAGGGGGCGTCTGGCTACACCTTC. This gives the protein CASYPGQGASGYTF.

As DNA, the CDR3 is TGTGCCAGCTCACCACCCACAGACACTGAAGCTTTCTTT. This gives the protein CASSPPTDTEAFF. V and J are TRBV18 and TRBJ1-1; D is unclear. Germline V CDR1 and CDR2: KGHSH, LQKENI. V was cut by 0 bases and J by 3 bases, with 5 bases left in between. This CDR3 has 13 residues.

The chain carries TRBV7-3 and TRBJ2-7; 7 bases line up with TRBD1. The trim removed 3 bases at V and 5 bases at J, leaving 4 bases unmatched. Germline lookup yields CDR1 SGHTA and CDR2 FQGTGA. The CDR3 is 13 amino acids. The CDR3 loop is CASSLSQGDEQYF. The CDR3 region has the DNA TGTGCCAGCAGCTTGAGCCAGGGGGACGAGCAGTACTTC.

V is TRBV5-6 and J is TRBJ2-3; no clear D gene. The V end was cut by 6 bases, the J end by 6 bases, with 14 bases between. The length of the CDR3 is 13 residues. Germline V lookup: CDR1 SGHDT, CDR2 YYEEEE. CDR3 protein: CASTANWADTQYF. For the CDR3, the DNA is TGTGCCAGCACCGCCAATTGGGCGGATACGCAGTATTTT. The entire variable domain, with the rest obtained from reference TRBV5-6 and TRBJ2-3, is as follows: DAGVTQSPTHLIKTRGQQVTLRCSPKSGHDTVSWYQQALGQGPQFIFQYYEEEERQRGNFPDRFSGHQFPNYSSELNVNALLLGDSALYLCASTANWADTQYFGPGTRLTVL.

CDR3 region: CASSYTGGITNEKLFF. The CDR3 DNA reads TGTGCCAGCAGTTACACAGGGGGCATAACTAATGAAAAACTGTTTTTT. This sequence joins TRBV6-5 and TRBJ1-4; 9 positions match TRBD1. Germline V CDR1 and CDR2: MNHEY, SVGAGI. This CDR3 has 16 residues. After removal of 2 bases from V and 1 base from J, the junction contained 2 bases not matched to a gene.

The chain combines TRBV5-1 with TRBJ2-7; D unresolved. CDR1 is SGHRS, CDR2 YFSETQ, per germline. V lost 0 bases and J lost 3, with 7 bases in between. The CDR3 contains 13 residues. The CDR3 spells CASSLGHVYEQYF. CDR3 in DNA: TGCGCCAGCAGCTTGGGACACGTCTACGAGCAGTACTTC. Full variable domain (rest looked up from reference TRBV5-1 and TRBJ2-7): KAGVTQTPRYLIKTRGQQVTLSCSPISGHRSVSWYQQTPGQGLQFLFEYFSETQRNKGNFPGRFSGRQFSNSRSEMNVSTLELGDSALYLCASSLGHVYEQYFGPGTRLTVT.

The J gene is TRBJ1-5, the V gene TRBV28; D remains ambiguous. The CDR3 is 11 residues long. The V gene lost 3 bases and the J gene lost 7 bases, with 4 bases spanning the gap. Germline V gene sequence: CDR1 MDHEN, CDR2 SYDVKM. The CDR3 protein is CASSFIQPQHF. Here the CDR3 DNA reads TGTGCCAGCAGTTTCATCCAGCCCCAGCATTTT.

The gene calls are TRBV19 and TRBJ2-7; 10 nucleotides match TRBD1. V gave up 4 bases and J gave up 4 bases; unmatched junction bases: 4. This CDR3 region has 14 residues. Looked up from germline, CDR1 is LNHDA and CDR2 is SQIVND (reference sequence). The DNA of the CDR3 is TGTGCCAGTAGTACAGGACAGGGGGTATACGAGCAGTACTTC. This encodes CASSTGQGVYEQYF.

This sequence joins TRBV3-1 (or the pseudogene TRBV3-2) and TRBJ2-3; 9 bases match TRBD2. The V gene end was trimmed by 1 base and the J gene end by 3 bases; junction bases not matched to a gene: 14. This CDR3 is built from 19 residues. Germline V gene lookup returns CDR1 LGHDT and CDR2 YNNKEL (reference sequence). The CDR3: CASSQGVGGGGRDTDTQYF. Here the CDR3 DNA reads TGTGCCAGCAGCCAAGGTGTGGGGGGCGGCGGGAGGGATACAGATACGCAGTATTTT.

The chain is built from TRBV21-1 and TRBJ2-1; the table names TRBD2, a call not compared with the DNA. TRBV21-1 is classified as a pseudogene. This CDR3 comprises 18 residues. The DNA of the CDR3 is TGTGCCAGCAGCAAGGGCGGGGGGCAACACCCCTCCTGGGATGAGCAGTTCTTC. This codes for CASSKGGGQHPSWDEQFF.

The V call is TRBV6-5, the J call TRBJ1-5, with TRBD1 matching over 8 bases. The CDR3 covers 15 residues. The V segment lost 6 bases and the J segment 1 base; nucleotides outside the gene matches: 5. The germline V gene encodes CDR1 MNHEY and CDR2 SVGAGI. The CDR3 nucleotides are TGTGCCAGCAGCCCGACAGGGGAGAGCAATCAGCCCCAGCATTTT. This sequence encodes CASSPTGESNQPQHF.

The gene calls are TRBV2 and TRBJ1-2, with D perhaps TRBD1 (5 bases). Trimming cost V 6 bases and J 0 bases, with 14 bases left between them. Germline V gene data show CDR1 as SNHLY and CDR2 as FYNNEI. The CDR3 spans 15 residues. This chain's CDR3 is CASSPQQGANYGYTF. The CDR3 DNA reads as TGTGCCAGCAGCCCGCAGCAGGGTGCTAACTATGGCTACACCTTC. The entire variable domain, with the rest obtained from reference TRBV2 and TRBJ1-2, is as follows: EPEVTQTPSHQVTQMGQEVILRCVPISNHLYFYWYRQILGQKVEFLVSFYNNEISEKSEIFDDQFSVERPDGSNFTLKIRSTKLEDSAMYFCASSPQQGANYGYTFGSGTRLTVV.

V usage is TRBV18 and J usage is TRBJ2-7; weak D call: TRBD2 (6 bases). CDR1 and CDR2 from the germline V gene are KGHSH and LQKENI. The V gene lost 6 bases and the J gene lost 6 bases, with 18 bases spanning the gap. The CDR3 has 14 residues. CDR3 region: CASSWDSWSGEQYF. CDR3 sequence (DNA): TGTGCCAGCTCTTGGGACTCCTGGTCCGGCGAGCAGTACTTC.

This chain uses TRBV2 with TRBJ2-7, with 8 bases matching TRBD2. CDR1 and CDR2 (germline): SNHLY, FYNNEI. CDR3 length: 13 residues. V dropped 6 bases and J dropped 5; count of bases not matched to a gene: 6. In DNA form, the CDR3 reads TGTGCCAGCAGGCGGGGGGAAAGCAACGAGCAGTACTTC. This sequence encodes CASRRGESNEQYF.

The chain is built from TRBV28 and TRBJ1-1; TRBD1 aligns across 9 bases. The CDR3 has 15 amino acids. Trimming removed 4 bases from V and 6 bases from J; junction bases left unmatched: 9. Germline V gene data show CDR1 as MDHEN and CDR2 as SYDVKM. CDR3 DNA sequence: TGTGCCAGCAGTTCTACAGGGGGCGGTCATCCTGAAGCTTTCTTT. It is translated as CASSSTGGGHPEAFF.

The rearrangement joins TRBV5-1 to TRBJ1-2; D remains unclear. Trimming removed 4 bases from V and 2 bases from J, with 9 bases in between. The CDR3 contains 13 residues. Germline CDR1 reads SGHRS; CDR2 reads YFSETQ. This CDR3 reads CASSDPGNYGYTF. The DNA for the CDR3 is TGCGCCAGCAGCGATCCGGGGAACTATGGCTACACCTTC.

The chain carries TRBV4-1 and TRBJ1-4; tentative D call: TRBD1 (5 bases). The germline gives CDR1 MGHRA, CDR2 YSYEKL. CDR3 length equals 17 residues. V dropped 3 bases and J dropped 1 base, with 15 bases sitting between them. CDR3 sequence reads: CASSQPRQGLTNEKLFF. CDR3 nucleotides: TGCGCCAGCAGCCAGCCCCGTCAGGGACTAACTAATGAAAAACTGTTTTTT.

This clone showed up just once. The chain couples TRBV28 to TRBJ1-2; unclear D gene. The CDR3 extends over 11 amino acids. Germline V CDR1 and CDR2: MDHEN, SYDVKM. Trimming cost V 6 bases and J 7 bases, with 9 bases left between them. Written as DNA, the CDR3 is TGTGCCAGCAGAAACAGATTTGGCTACACCTTC. Its protein product is CASRNRFGYTF.

Regarding this clone: The junction shows a germline mismatch at one end, possibly a read error. The chain combines TRBV7-7 with TRBJ2-7; no firm D call. CDR1 is SSHAT and CDR2 is FNYEAQ in the germline V gene (reference sequence). CDR3 length: 14 amino acids. The CDR3 DNA is TGTGCTAGCAGCCCCTCCCCAGGTCCCTACGAGCAGTACTTC. Its protein product is CASSPSPGPYEQYF.